Listed here are 31 T cell receptor beta chains from one sample, sequenced in a study of T cell changes during pregnancy in multiple sclerosis. The data were produced by immunoSEQ multiplex PCR, yet TCRdb's version contains in-frame clones alone and is incomplete. The sample yields approximately 60,000 clones, under 95% seen once. Specimen: CD8+ T cells from peripheral blood mononuclear cells, collected in the third trimester of pregnancy. The receptors shown here come from a female donor with multiple sclerosis, enrolled in a pregnancy study.

The V and J genes are TRBV2 and TRBJ1-2, with D tentatively TRBD1 (5 bases). Trimming removed 4 bases at V and 7 bases at J, with 19 bases between. Germline CDR1 reads SNHLY; CDR2 reads FYNNEI. CDR3 length equals 15 residues. This chain's CDR3 is CASSAGSSVVGGYTF. CDR3 DNA: TGTGCCAGCAGTGCAGGGTCTTCTGTCGTAGGTGGCTACACCTTC.

J is TRBJ2-3 and V is TRBV6-4; tentative D call: TRBD2 (6 bases). This CDR3 has 15 amino acids. CDR1 is MRHNA, CDR2 SNTAGT, per germline. With 2 bases removed from V and 2 bases from J, the gap between germline ends came to 11 bases. The CDR3 sequence: CASSDGRGDTDTQYF. In DNA, the CDR3 is TGTGCCAGCAGTGACGGGCGGGGAGACACAGATACGCAGTATTTT.

This rearrangement joins TRBV6-5 to TRBJ2-1; 8 bases match TRBD2. This CDR3 has 13 amino acids. With V trimmed by 2 bases and J by 9 bases, 3 bases remained unmatched. Germline loops: CDR1 MNHEY, CDR2 SVGAGI. The CDR3 DNA reads TGTGCCAGCAGTTACCCGGGAGGGCTTGAGCAGTTCTTC. Encoded protein: CASSYPGGLEQFF.

V and J are TRBV6-6 and TRBJ2-7; D may be TRBD2 (5 bases). The germline V gene has CDR1 MNHNY and CDR2 SVGAGI (reference sequence). The CDR3 length is 14 residues. V was trimmed by 6 bases and J by 2 bases, leaving 14 bases between them. CDR3: CASSPVSGTYEQYF. Here the CDR3 DNA reads TGTGCCAGCAGCCCCGTTTCGGGAACCTACGAGCAGTACTTC.

The J gene is TRBJ2-3, the V gene TRBV19; perhaps TRBD1 as D (5 bases). Looked up from germline, CDR1 is LNHDA and CDR2 is SQIVND (reference sequence). The CDR3 totals 14 residues. V dropped 3 bases and J dropped 0 bases, with 7 bases sitting between them. CDR3 sequence reads: CASSIAGSTDTQYF. CDR3 nucleotides: TGTGCCAGTAGTATTGCAGGGAGCACAGATACGCAGTATTTT.

V is TRBV7-9 and J is TRBJ1-3; perhaps TRBD1 as D (6 bases). V dropped 5 bases and J dropped 4 bases, with 12 bases sitting between them. The CDR3 sequence is 14 residues long. Germline values: CDR1 SEHNR, CDR2 FQNEAQ (reference sequence). CDR3 coding DNA: TGTGCCAGCAGCGAACCAGGGGTAGGAAACACCATATATTTT. It encodes CASSEPGVGNTIYF.

In DNA, the CDR3 is TGTGCCAGCAGTTACGGAGTACAGGGAGACGCCTACGAGCAGTACTTC. Its translation is CASSYGVQGDAYEQYF. The J gene is TRBJ2-7, the V gene TRBV6-5; a weak D match, TRBD1 (6 bases). V shed 2 bases and J shed 2 bases, with 16 bases lying between them. The CDR3 is 16 amino acids. Germline lookup yields CDR1 MNHEY and CDR2 SVGAGI.

V is TRBV7-9 and J is TRBJ2-1; 10 nucleotides agree with TRBD2. Per germline, CDR1 SEHNR and CDR2 FQNEAQ (reference sequence). V was clipped by 5 bases and J by 4 bases; unmatched bases: 14. The CDR3 has 18 residues. CDR3: CASSPWTSGADSYNEQFF. The CDR3 region has the DNA TGTGCCAGCAGCCCCTGGACTAGCGGAGCCGATTCTTACAATGAGCAGTTCTTC.

By share, this clone ranks as medium-sized. The genes are TRBV10-3 and TRBJ1-6; TRBD1 is a possible D gene (5 bases). Deletions cut 2 bases from V and 4 bases from J, with 6 bases between. The CDR3 loop spans 14 amino acids. Per germline, CDR1 ENHRY and CDR2 SYGVKD. CDR3 coding DNA: TGTGCCATCAGTGAGCAGGGTTATAATTCACCCCTCCACTTT. It yields the protein CAISEQGYNSPLHF.

The J gene is TRBJ2-7, the V gene TRBV29-1; 7 bases line up with TRBD1. The junction had 19 bases not matched to a gene; V was cut back by 1 base and J by 4 bases. This CDR3 has 18 residues. Germline values: CDR1 SQVTM, CDR2 ANQGSEA. This chain's CDR3 is CSVEGGPLDRSTGYEQYF. CDR3 DNA sequence: TGCAGCGTTGAAGGAGGGCCCTTGGACAGGTCGACCGGTTACGAGCAGTACTTC.

The chain employs TRBV7-9 and TRBJ2-3; D unclear. V shed 5 bases and J shed 1 base, with 10 bases lying between them. The germline gives CDR1 SEHNR, CDR2 FQNEAQ (reference sequence). CDR3 length: 14 residues. Here the CDR3 DNA reads TGTGCCAGCAGCCCCAGTTTTGGCACAGATACGCAGTATTTT. Its protein product is CASSPSFGTDTQYF. Drawing the rest from reference TRBV7-9 and TRBJ2-3, the complete variable domain is DTGVSQNPRHKITKRGQNVTFRCDPISEHNRLYWYRQTLGQGPEFLTYFQNEAQLEKSRLLSDRFSAERPKGSFSTLEIQRTEQGDSAMYLCASSPSFGTDTQYFGPGTRLTVL.

V is TRBV5-1 and J is TRBJ1-2, with TRBD1 as a possible D gene (6 bases). Germline CDR1 and CDR2: SGHRS and YFSETQ. The CDR3 is 13 residues long. V gave up 4 bases and J gave up 5 bases, with 12 bases separating them. The DNA for the CDR3 is TGCGCCAGCAGCCCGGGGCAGGGGTATGGCTACACCTTC. Its protein product is CASSPGQGYGYTF. The full variable domain, with the rest looked up from reference TRBV5-1 and TRBJ1-2, is KAGVTQTPRYLIKTRGQQVTLSCSPISGHRSVSWYQQTPGQGLQFLFEYFSETQRNKGNFPGRFSGRQFSNSRSEMNVSTLELGDSALYLCASSPGQGYGYTFGSGTRLTVV.

A single count supports this clone. The rearrangement uses TRBV27 and TRBJ2-1; TRBD1 is a possible D gene (6 bases). The germline V gene has CDR1 MNHEY and CDR2 SMNVEV (reference sequence). This CDR3 contains 13 residues. The germline V and J ends were trimmed by 9 bases and 5 bases, with 14 bases remaining between them. The CDR3 here is CASSGTLNNEQFF. Written as DNA, the CDR3 is TGTGCCAGTTCCGGGACACTGAACAATGAGCAGTTCTTC.

The chain is built from TRBV5-1 and TRBJ1-4; D not resolved. CDR1 is SGHRS, CDR2 YFSETQ, per germline. Between the trimmed V and J ends, which lost 5 bases and 6 bases, there was a span of 11 bases. This CDR3 is built from 13 residues. CDR3 in DNA: TGCGCCAGCAGACCCGATGGAGATGAAAAACTGTTTTTT. As protein: CASRPDGDEKLFF.

The gene calls are TRBV6-5 and TRBJ2-7, with 8 bases fitting TRBD1. V lost 6 bases and J lost 3; bases outside the gene matches: 7. The CDR3 has 14 residues. Germline V gene data show CDR1 as MNHEY and CDR2 as SVGAGI. The DNA for the CDR3 is TGTGCCAGCAGCACAGGGGGGTCCTACTACGAGCAGTACTTC. This translates into CASSTGGSYYEQYF.

The chain recombines TRBV5-6 with TRBJ2-7, with 10 bases matching TRBD2. In germline, CDR1 is SGHDT, CDR2 YYEEEE. J was trimmed by 2 bases and V by 4 bases; bases with no gene match: 3. This CDR3 is 14 amino acids long. This CDR3 is CASSGLAGAYEQYF. The CDR3 DNA reads TGTGCCAGCAGCGGGCTAGCGGGAGCCTACGAGCAGTACTTC.

The CDR3 reads CASSPDNGELFF. The CDR3 DNA reads TGTGCCAGCAGCCCCGACAACGGGGAGCTGTTTTTT. The V gene is TRBV11-2, the J gene TRBJ2-2; D gene ambiguous. Germline CDR1 reads SGHAT; CDR2 reads FQNNGV. This CDR3 contains 12 residues. V dropped 5 bases and J dropped 7 bases, with 8 bases sitting between them.

The J gene is TRBJ2-1, the V gene TRBV6-1; 9 bases map to TRBD1. J gave up 10 bases and V 3 bases, and 10 bases lay outside the gene matches. The CDR3 covers 15 residues. The germline V gene encodes CDR1 MNHNS and CDR2 SASEGT. CDR3 sequence (DNA): TGTGCCAGCAGTGAGTCGGACAGGGGATTAGGGGAGCAGTTCTTC. Residues: CASSESDRGLGEQFF.

The DNA of the CDR3 is TGTGCCAGCAGCTTAGCCCGGACACCGACGCAGTATTTT. Protein: CASSLARTPTQYF. The chain is built from TRBV7-9 and TRBJ2-3, with TRBD1 as a possible D gene (5 bases). The length of the CDR3 is 13 residues. The germline V and J ends were trimmed by 0 bases and 9 bases, with 10 bases remaining between them. Germline-derived CDR1 and CDR2 are SEHNR and FQNEAQ (reference sequence). Based on the CDR3 plus reference TRBV7-9 and TRBJ2-3, the full variable domain is DTGVSQNPRHKITKRGQNVTFRCDPISEHNRLYWYRQTLGQGPEFLTYFQNEAQLEKSRLLSDRFSAERPKGSFSTLEIQRTEQGDSAMYLCASSLARTPTQYFGPGTRLTVL.

This rearrangement joins TRBV21-1 to TRBJ1-4. TRBV21-1 is annotated as a pseudogene. CDR3 length: 14 amino acids. CDR3 in amino acids: CASSKDGREEKLFF. In nucleotides, the CDR3 is TGTGCCAGCAGCAAAGATGGTAGGGAGGAAAAACTGTTTTTT.

The J gene is TRBJ1-2, the V gene TRBV6-1, with 8 positions matching TRBD1. The CDR3 loop spans 14 amino acids. Germline V gene sequence: CDR1 MNHNS, CDR2 SASEGT. After removal of 6 bases from V and 4 bases from J, the junction contained 7 bases not matched to a gene. Here the CDR3 reads CASSPGQGVYGYTF. In DNA form, the CDR3 reads TGTGCCAGCAGCCCTGGACAGGGAGTCTATGGCTACACCTTC.

The V call is TRBV4-1, the J call TRBJ2-1; no clear D. The CDR3 sequence is 13 residues long. CDR1 MGHRA and CDR2 YSYEKL come from the germline V gene. Trimming took 4 bases from V and 3 from J, leaving 7 bases between them. The CDR3 protein is CASSLSLYNEQFF. CDR3 bases: TGCGCCAGCAGCCTAAGCCTCTACAATGAGCAGTTCTTC.

The chain has TRBV27 and TRBJ2-7, with TRBD2 matching 7 bases. Trimming cost V 3 bases and J 3 bases; bases outside gene matches: 5. The CDR3 sequence is 14 residues long. From germline, CDR1 is MNHEY and CDR2 SMNVEV (reference sequence). The CDR3 coding sequence is TGTGCCAGCAGTTTTTTCTCGGGGGGCTACGAGCAGTACTTC. Its translation is CASSFFSGGYEQYF.

V gene TRBV30 combines with J gene TRBJ1-1, with 9 bases identical to TRBD1. CDR3 length equals 12 residues. Germline V gene data show CDR1 as GTSNPN and CDR2 as SVGIG (reference sequence). Losses at the gene ends were 5 bases for V and 5 bases for J; bases not matched to a gene: 3. The CDR3 region has the DNA TGTGCCTGGTTGACAGGGGGGACTGAAGCTTTCTTT. Its translation: CAWLTGGTEAFF.

V and J are TRBV6-1 and TRBJ1-4; tentatively, D is TRBD1 (6 bases). This CDR3 is 15 amino acids long. V lost 9 bases and J lost 3, with 17 bases in between. Germline V gene sequence: CDR1 MNHNS, CDR2 SASEGT. CDR3 bases: TGTGCCAGTCAAGGGGGGGGACCTCCTAATGAAAAACTGTTTTTT. Amino acid sequence: CASQGGGPPNEKLFF.

The chain joins TRBV6-5 to TRBJ2-4, with D unclear. Germline-derived CDR1 and CDR2 are MNHEY and SVGAGI. V was trimmed by 6 bases and J by 14 bases, leaving 20 bases between them. The length of the CDR3 is 13 residues. The CDR3 bases are TGTGCCAGCAGCCGCGACGGCCAGGTCTCTAAGTACTTC. Protein sequence: CASSRDGQVSKYF.

The chain combines TRBV30 with TRBJ1-2; 7 bases align to TRBD1. This CDR3 is built from 15 residues. Germline V gene sequence: CDR1 GTSNPN, CDR2 SVGIG (reference sequence). V shed 1 base and J 4 bases; nucleotides not matched to a gene: 9. In DNA form, the CDR3 reads TGTGCCTGGAGTGACCTGACAGGGCCGATCTATGGCTACACCTTC. The encoded protein is CAWSDLTGPIYGYTF.

The chain has TRBV19 and TRBJ2-7, with D possibly TRBD2 on 6 matching bases. This CDR3 contains 14 residues. The germline V gene has CDR1 LNHDA and CDR2 SQIVND (reference sequence). The V gene lost 3 bases and the J gene lost 1 base, with 10 bases spanning the gap. CDR3 protein: CASSIGGLSYEQYF. CDR3 bases: TGTGCCAGTAGTATCGGGGGACTGTCCTACGAGCAGTACTTC. Full variable domain (remainder filled in from reference TRBV19 and TRBJ2-7): DGGITQSPKYLFRKEGQNVTLSCEQNLNHDAMYWYRQDPGQGLRLIYYSQIVNDFQKGDIAEGYSVSREKKESFPLTVTSAQKNPTAFYLCASSIGGLSYEQYFGPGTRLTVT.

This clone was seen a single time. V is TRBV10-3 and J is TRBJ1-2; tentative D call: TRBD1 (6 bases). The length of the CDR3 is 16 residues. The germline CDR1 and CDR2 sequences are ENHRY and SYGVKD. V shed 0 bases and J shed 5 bases, with 16 bases lying between them. The CDR3 region is CAISESPTGLGYGYTF. The CDR3 bases are TGTGCCATCAGTGAGTCCCCTACAGGGCTTGGTTATGGCTACACCTTC.

The chain employs TRBV27 and TRBJ2-5, with D hard to call. CDR1 and CDR2 (germline): MNHEY, SMNVEV (reference sequence). V lost 2 bases, J lost 5 bases, and 9 bases lay in between. This CDR3 region has 13 residues. DNA of the CDR3: TGTGCCAGCAGTTTAGCGGCTTGGGAGACCCAGTACTTC. Protein: CASSLAAWETQYF.

This clone occurred once. The rearrangement uses TRBV4-1 and TRBJ1-3; D is uncertain. The V gene lost 2 bases and the J gene lost 8 bases, with 13 bases spanning the gap. CDR3 length equals 14 residues. Germline-derived CDR1 and CDR2 are MGHRA and YSYEKL. The CDR3 region has the DNA TGCGCCAGCAGCCAACACCCCCTGGCCTACACCATATATTTT. Translated: CASSQHPLAYTIYF.